This TCR beta chain was documented in a study of shared clonotypes between healthy human individuals. Study-level results: Clonotype sharing among donors was thought likely to change with sequencing depth. Relative to memory subsets, naive subsets generally showed larger estimated richness.

With regard to this clone: Its antigen is not known.

Researchers divided each subset's genomic DNA evenly across several immunoSEQ plates. Profiled with immunoSEQ multiplex PCR; TCRdb holds only in-frame clones, not every one. The repertoire has about 550,000 clones, roughly 95% of them found once; the top ten carry roughly 0.1%. The CDR3 extends over 15 amino acids. In germline, CDR1 is SGHDT, CDR2 YYEEEE. V trimming: 4 bases; J trimming: 1 base; junction bases outside the gene matches: 5. CD8 cells classed as naive were CD45RO-negative and positively selected for CCR7, excluding terminally differentiated effector memory CD45RA+ cells. Sample: naive CD8+ T cells sorted from blood. The chain recombines TRBV5-6 with TRBJ2-7, with 10 positions matching TRBD1. The clonotype originates from a woman under 40 in good health. In nucleotides, the CDR3 is TGTGCCAGCAGCCTATCGGGACAGGGGTCCTACGAGCAGTACTTC. This translates into CASSLSGQGSYEQYF.